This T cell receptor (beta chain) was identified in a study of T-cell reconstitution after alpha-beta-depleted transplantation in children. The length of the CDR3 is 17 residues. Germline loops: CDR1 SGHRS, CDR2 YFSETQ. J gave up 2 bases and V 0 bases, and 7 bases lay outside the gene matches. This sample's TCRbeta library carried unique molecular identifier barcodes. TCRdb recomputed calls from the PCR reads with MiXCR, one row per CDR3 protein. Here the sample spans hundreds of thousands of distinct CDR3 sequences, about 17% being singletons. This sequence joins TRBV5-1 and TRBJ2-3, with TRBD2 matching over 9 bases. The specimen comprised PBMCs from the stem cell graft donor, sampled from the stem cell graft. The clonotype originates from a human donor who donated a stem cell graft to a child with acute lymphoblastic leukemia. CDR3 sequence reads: CASSLDWPSGTTDTQYF. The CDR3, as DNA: TGCGCCAGCAGCTTGGATTGGCCTAGCGGGACCACAGATACGCAGTATTTT.